Each of the 25 T cell receptor beta chains below was sequenced from the same sample in a study of diagnostic markers for celiac disease. TCRdb reprocessed the reads and reports one entry per CDR3 protein, with no DNA. This sample's clone table lists roughly 5,600 distinct CDR3 sequences. Sequences were obtained from either unsorted cells or a sorted T cell fraction (not recorded which). Every receptor here comes from a human donor. This table probably holds off-target reads from a library built for another chain.

The CDR3 loop reads CASFEFAYGYTF. The chain links TRBV12-3 or TRBV12-4 to TRBJ1-2. This CDR3 is 12 amino acids long.

The rearrangement links TRBV20-1 to TRBJ1-1; TCRdb outputs TRBD1, but without DNA this stays unchecked. Germline CDR1 is DFQATT and CDR2 is SNEGSKA (reference sequence). The CDR3 loop spans 19 amino acids. CDR3 region: CSARGPRSVWDRVNTEAFF.

The V call is TRBV19, the J call TRBJ1-1; TCRdb designates TRBD1, a call that cannot be tested without DNA. This CDR3 has 15 amino acids. CDR1 is LNHDA, CDR2 SQIVND, per germline (reference sequence). CDR3 loop: CASNHRRSRGNEAFF.

By frequency, this clonotype is medium-sized. The rearrangement uses TRBV2 and TRBJ1-1. This CDR3 is 15 amino acids long. Germline V lookup: CDR1 SNHLY, CDR2 FYNNEI. The CDR3 protein is CASRGKRNHNTEAFF.

The rearrangement uses TRBV6-6 and TRBJ1-5; TCRdb outputs TRBD1, but without DNA this stays unchecked. This CDR3 has 16 amino acids. Per the germline V gene, CDR1 is MNHNY and CDR2 is SVGAGI (reference sequence). The CDR3 loop reads CASSYQQAPRNQPQHF.

The CDR3 is CASSPTGGVNYGYTF. This chain links TRBV28 with TRBJ1-2; TCRdb's D call of TRBD1 is untestable without DNA. This CDR3 has 15 residues. The V gene's germline CDR1 is MDHEN and CDR2 SYDVKM.

The chain recombines TRBV7-2 with TRBJ2-1; TCRdb proposes TRBD1, but this gene call is untestable without DNA. Per the germline V gene, CDR1 is SGHTA and CDR2 is FQGNSA. The CDR3 sequence is 12 residues long. The CDR3 spells CASSDRYNEQFF.

This chain uses TRBV20-1 with TRBJ2-5. Germline-derived CDR1 and CDR2 are DFQATT and SNEGSKA (reference sequence). The CDR3 length is 11 residues. CDR3 loop: CSAKPQETQYF.

The genes are TRBV27 and TRBJ2-7. The CDR3 loop spans 14 amino acids. Per the germline V gene, CDR1 is MNHEY and CDR2 is SMNVEV (reference sequence). The CDR3 here is CASSEAYSFYEQYF.

The gene calls are TRBV27 and TRBJ2-3; there is no DNA to check the TCRdb D call of TRBD2. Germline V lookup: CDR1 MNHEY, CDR2 SMNVEV (reference sequence). This CDR3 comprises 15 residues. The CDR3 reads CASSLGLLSTDTQYF.

This clonotype shows up as medium-sized by frequency. The chain uses TRBV6-2 or TRBV6-3 and TRBJ1-1; with no DNA, the TCRdb D assignment of TRBD1 cannot be verified. In germline, CDR1 is MNHEY, CDR2 SVGEGT. CDR3 length: 15 residues. The CDR3 protein is CASSQMGQGDTEAFF.

The gene calls are TRBV30 and TRBJ2-7; TCRdb proposes TRBD2, but this gene call is untestable without DNA. The V gene's germline CDR1 is GTSNPN and CDR2 SVGIG (reference sequence). There are 13 residues in the CDR3. The CDR3 reads CAWTRSGGYEQYF.

Its frequency marks this clonotype as medium-sized. The chain recombines TRBV7-2 with TRBJ1-2. This CDR3 contains 12 residues. Germline CDR1 is SGHTA and CDR2 is FQGNSA. The chain's CDR3 is CASSLVKGGYTF.

CDR3 amino acids: CASSLDSRAFEAFF. The J gene is TRBJ1-1, the V gene TRBV5-6. Per the germline V gene, CDR1 is SGHDT and CDR2 is YYEEEE. The CDR3 length is 14 residues. The whole variable domain, filled in from reference TRBV5-6 and TRBJ1-1, reads DAGVTQSPTHLIKTRGQQVTLRCSPKSGHDTVSWYQQALGQGPQFIFQYYEEEERQRGNFPDRFSGHQFPNYSSELNVNALLLGDSALYLCASSLDSRAFEAFFGQGTRLTVV.

This clonotype counts as medium-sized (0.01 to 0.1%) by frequency. The chain uses TRBV10-3 and TRBJ1-2; TCRdb gives TRBD1 as the D gene, but with no DNA this cannot be confirmed. Germline CDR1 and CDR2: ENHRY and SYGVKD. This CDR3 comprises 12 residues. The CDR3 reads CAIAAGGYGYTF.

Its frequency marks this clonotype as medium-sized. The chain combines TRBV29-1 with TRBJ2-1; TCRdb outputs TRBD2, but without DNA this stays unchecked. The CDR3 loop spans 15 amino acids. Germline V gene sequence: CDR1 SQVTM, CDR2 ANQGSEA. CDR3 amino acids: CSVESSGETYNEQFF.

The chain combines TRBV5-1 with TRBJ2-7; TCRdb's assignment of TRBD2 cannot be checked, as there is no DNA. CDR1 and CDR2 (germline): SGHRS, YFSETQ. This CDR3 is built from 15 residues. The CDR3 protein is CASSLDGTSGDPEHF.

The V gene is TRBV3-1, the J gene TRBJ1-1. The CDR3 has 13 residues. Germline loops: CDR1 LGHDT, CDR2 YNNKEL (reference sequence). The CDR3 loop is CASSPAVNTEAFF.

The CDR3 sequence: CASSFLLRTEGEAFF. The chain carries TRBV5-6 and TRBJ1-1. Germline V gives CDR1 SGHDT, CDR2 YYEEEE. The CDR3 runs 15 residues. Full variable domain (remainder filled in from reference TRBV5-6 and TRBJ1-1): DAGVTQSPTHLIKTRGQQVTLRCSPKSGHDTVSWYQQALGQGPQFIFQYYEEEERQRGNFPDRFSGHQFPNYSSELNVNALLLGDSALYLCASSFLLRTEGEAFFGQGTRLTVV.

This rearrangement joins TRBV15 to TRBJ1-1. Germline values: CDR1 LNHNV, CDR2 YYDKDF (reference sequence). This CDR3 region has 15 residues. The CDR3 loop reads CATSRDPGMNTEAFF.

This sequence joins TRBV28 and TRBJ1-5. Germline CDR1 and CDR2: MDHEN and SYDVKM. The CDR3 is 15 amino acids. The CDR3 sequence is CASNPARPLNQPQHF.

V usage is TRBV5-6 and J usage is TRBJ2-2; TCRdb designates TRBD1, a call that cannot be tested without DNA. The CDR3 spans 18 residues. CDR1 SGHDT and CDR2 YYEEEE come from the germline V gene. CDR3 sequence: CASSSSTGKSPNTGELFF. Full variable domain (remainder filled in from reference TRBV5-6 and TRBJ2-2): DAGVTQSPTHLIKTRGQQVTLRCSPKSGHDTVSWYQQALGQGPQFIFQYYEEEERQRGNFPDRFSGHQFPNYSSELNVNALLLGDSALYLCASSSSTGKSPNTGELFFGEGSRLTVL.

The chain has TRBV20-1 and TRBJ1-4. The CDR3 runs 11 residues. The germline V gene has CDR1 DFQATT and CDR2 SNEGSKA (reference sequence). CDR3 in amino acids: CSATYNEKLFF.

The chain has TRBV5-1 and TRBJ2-1. Per germline, CDR1 SGHRS and CDR2 YFSETQ. The CDR3 has 14 residues. CDR3: CASSLDLAGIEQFF.

Measured by frequency, this clonotype is medium-sized. This chain joins TRBV5-1 and TRBJ2-3; TCRdb's D gene call, TRBD2, goes unchecked for lack of DNA. This CDR3 is 15 amino acids long. Germline CDR1 and CDR2: SGHRS and YFSETQ. CDR3 amino acids: CASSLRVANTDTQYF.